Presented here are 26 T cell receptor beta chains from one specimen sequenced in a study of blood T cells in healthy people across ages. A second PCR, run for roughly 7 to 11 cycles, used a sample-barcoded 5' primer plus a J-beta primer mix. TCRdb reprocessed the 5' RACE reads with MiXCR, giving one entry per CDR3 protein. This sample carries roughly 1.7 million distinct CDR3 sequences, roughly 32% of them seen once, and the ten largest clones take 10% to 12%. Sample: blood. The origin of the receptors is a woman aged 25 to 39 in good health.

This clonotype appeared a few times. This chain links TRBV28 with TRBJ2-5; D not certain. The CDR3 covers 13 residues. V dropped 6 bases and J dropped 0 bases, with 8 bases sitting between them. Germline CDR1 and CDR2: MDHEN and SYDVKM. In DNA form, the CDR3 reads TGTGCCAGCAGCTCCCAAAACCAAGAGACCCAGTACTTC. Protein: CASSSQNQETQYF.

This clonotype has only a few counts. The rearrangement links TRBV11-1 to TRBJ2-1, with 9 bases that match TRBD2. CDR1 SGHAT and CDR2 FQDESV come from the germline V gene (reference sequence). V was pared by 5 bases and J by 5 bases, with 7 bases of the junction left unmatched. The CDR3 spans 15 residues. CDR3 sequence: CASSPRGGYDNEQFF. CDR3 DNA: TGTGCCAGCAGCCCGCGGGGGGGCTATGACAATGAGCAGTTCTTC.

This chain uses TRBV10-3 with TRBJ1-1; possible D gene TRBD1, 5 bases. The CDR3 runs to 13 residues. Germline CDR1 ENHRY, CDR2 SYGVKD. Trimming pared 0 bases from V and 5 bases from J, leaving 7 bases between. CDR3 sequence reads: CAISESRGTEAFF. CDR3 DNA: TGTGCCATCAGTGAGTCGAGGGGAACTGAAGCTTTCTTT.

Regarding this clonotype: Germline and junction disagree at one end, which may indicate a read error. The genes are TRBV4-2 and TRBJ2-3; TRBD1 agrees at 8 bases. In germline, CDR1 is LGHNA, CDR2 YNFKEQ. The CDR3 runs to 16 residues. The CDR3 nucleotides are TGTGCCAGCAGCCAAGAACTCAGGGGGCGGCCAGATACGCGGTATTTT. This encodes CASSQELRGRPDTRYF.

The gene calls are TRBV6-5 and TRBJ1-4; TRBD1 is a possible D gene (5 bases). Germline CDR1 MNHEY, CDR2 SVGAGI. This CDR3 has 16 residues. V dropped 4 bases and J dropped 5 bases, with 17 bases sitting between them. The CDR3 sequence: CASSLFSGTVNEKLFF. Written as DNA, the CDR3 is TGTGCCAGCAGTTTATTTTCCGGGACGGTAAATGAAAAACTGTTTTTT.

In its sample, this clonotype was seen a few times. Possible read error: a much larger clone is one base away. The chain joins TRBV20-1 to TRBJ2-1; D perhaps matches TRBD1 (5 bases). This CDR3 comprises 12 residues. The germline CDR1 and CDR2 sequences are DFQATT and SNEGSKA (reference sequence). The V gene lost 7 bases and the J gene lost 13 bases, with 20 bases spanning the gap. For the CDR3, the DNA is TGCAGTGGGGGCGAGACAACAACTCGTCAGTTCTTC. Protein product: CSGGETTTRQFF.

Of note for this clonotype: This clone may be a read error of a much larger clone one base away. V is TRBV7-3 and J is TRBJ2-1; D gene uncertain. The CDR3 covers 16 residues. Germline V gene sequence: CDR1 SGHTA, CDR2 FQGTGA. CDR3 nucleotides: TGTGCCAGCAGGGAAGGCATCCAGAGCTCCCACAATGAGCAGTTCTTC. The encoded protein is CASREGIQSSHNEQFF. Full variable domain (outside the CDR3, taken from reference TRBV7-3 and TRBJ2-1): GAGVSQTPSNKVTEKGKYVELRCDPISGHTALYWYRQSLGQGPEFLIYFQGTGAADDSGLPNDRFFAVRPEGSVSTLKIQRTERGDSAVYLCASREGIQSSHNEQFFGPGTRLTVL.

This clonotype was picked up a small number of times. The chain has TRBV20-1 and TRBJ2-3, with TRBD2 matching 12 bases. This CDR3 spans 15 amino acids. Germline CDR1 and CDR2: DFQATT and SNEGSKA (reference sequence). V gave up 0 bases and J gave up 4 bases; unmatched junction bases: 2. CDR3 protein: CSARDGLAGSDTQYF. The CDR3 DNA reads TGCAGTGCTAGAGATGGACTAGCGGGATCAGATACGCAGTATTTT.

This clonotype was detected only a few times. V and J are TRBV27 and TRBJ2-1; 9 bases fit TRBD2. The CDR3 has 16 residues. The ends lost 7 bases at V and 5 bases at J; junction bases unmatched: 12. Germline loops: CDR1 MNHEY, CDR2 SMNVEV (reference sequence). The CDR3, as DNA: TGTGCCAGCATCCCAGTGTTGACTAGCGGCAACAATGAGCAGTTCTTC. Its protein product is CASIPVLTSGNNEQFF.

This clonotype has only a few counts. The chain is built from TRBV10-1 and TRBJ2-7; unclear D gene. The CDR3 covers 13 residues. Trimming removed 0 bases from V and 3 bases from J, with 6 bases in between. The germline V gene has CDR1 WNHNN and CDR2 SYGVQD (reference sequence). The CDR3 region has the DNA TGCGCCAGCAGTGAGTCTGGGATCTACGAGCAGTACTTC. Residues: CASSESGIYEQYF.

The chain's CDR3 is CSLNYLFVSGREYNEQFF. DNA for the CDR3: TGCAGTCTCAATTACTTGTTCGTAAGCGGGAGGGAGTACAATGAGCAGTTCTTC. The rearrangement links TRBV20-1 to TRBJ2-1; 10 nucleotides line up with TRBD2. V shed 8 bases, J shed 4 bases, and the junction held 20 bases outside the gene matches. Germline CDR1 reads DFQATT; CDR2 reads SNEGSKA (reference sequence). This CDR3 region has 18 residues.

The chain has TRBV12-3 or TRBV12-4 and TRBJ1-2, with D perhaps TRBD1 (6 bases). Trimming pared 7 bases from V and 4 bases from J, leaving 10 bases between. The CDR3 runs 12 residues. CDR3 in amino acids: CASMDSPYGYTF. CDR3 coding DNA: TGTGCCAGCATGGACAGTCCCTATGGCTACACCTTC.

This clonotype occurred a few times. The rearrangement links TRBV27 to TRBJ1-5; D unclear. The CDR3 length is 12 residues. The germline CDR1 and CDR2 sequences are MNHEY and SMNVEV (reference sequence). V lost 6 bases and J lost 7, with 10 bases in between. The CDR3 coding sequence is TGTGCCAGCAGCCCCTCTGGGCAGCCCCAGCATTTT. Encoded protein: CASSPSGQPQHF.

CDR3 bases: TGCAGTGCCGCGACAGGTGCTCAAGAGACCCAGTACTTC. Its translation is CSAATGAQETQYF. The chain is built from TRBV20-1 and TRBJ2-5, with D possibly being TRBD1 (6 bases). The V and J ends lost 6 bases and 2 bases respectively, with 13 bases between them. The CDR3 totals 13 residues. CDR1 and CDR2 (germline): DFQATT, SNEGSKA (reference sequence).

The chain combines TRBV6-5 with TRBJ2-3; a weak D match, TRBD2 (6 bases). The CDR3 sequence is 16 residues long. V lost 2 bases and J 0 bases, leaving 12 bases between the germline ends. Germline V gene lookup returns CDR1 MNHEY and CDR2 SVGAGI. CDR3: CASSYTPGLSTDTQYF. For the CDR3, the DNA is TGTGCCAGCAGTTACACACCGGGACTCAGCACAGATACGCAGTATTTT.

The rearrangement uses TRBV13 and TRBJ2-7; D remains unclear. The V gene's germline CDR1 is PRHDT and CDR2 FYEKMQ (reference sequence). The CDR3 is 15 amino acids. Trimming cost V 5 bases and J 0 bases, with 14 bases left between them. The CDR3 loop reads CASSATSAPSYEQYF. CDR3 nucleotides: TGTGCCAGCAGCGCGACTTCTGCCCCCTCCTACGAGCAGTACTTC.

This chain connects TRBV6-5 to TRBJ1-5; 9 nucleotides align to TRBD1. The V gene's germline CDR1 is MNHEY and CDR2 SVGAGI. J lost 10 bases, V lost 7 bases, and 20 bases had no gene match. The CDR3 is made up of 17 amino acids. CDR3 bases: TGTGCCAGCATTACTCCAGGGGGACAGGGCGAAGCGCATCCCCAGCATTTT. Amino acids: CASITPGGQGEAHPQHF.

This clonotype appeared once. This chain joins TRBV18 and TRBJ1-4, with D hard to call. CDR1 is KGHSH, CDR2 LQKENI, per germline. Deletions cut 0 bases from V and 3 bases from J, with 8 bases between. The CDR3 has 15 residues. DNA of the CDR3: TGTGCCAGCTCACCACCGGGAAGGGCTAATGAAAAACTGTTTTTT. It encodes CASSPPGRANEKLFF.

This clonotype was picked up one time. The chain is built from TRBV12-3 or TRBV12-4 and TRBJ2-3; D is unresolved. The ends were cut back, 4 bases at V and 0 bases at J, with 8 bases in the middle. This CDR3 has 14 amino acids. CDR3 bases: TGTGCCAGCAGTTGGAAAATAAGCACAGATACGCAGTATTTT. This sequence encodes CASSWKISTDTQYF.

This clonotype was counted between two and nine times. V usage is TRBV28 and J usage is TRBJ2-7; TRBD2 aligns across 11 bases. The CDR3 contains 17 residues. Germline V lookup: CDR1 MDHEN, CDR2 SYDVKM. After removal of 5 bases from V and 0 bases from J, the junction contained 9 bases not matched to a gene. DNA for the CDR3: TGTGCCAGCAGTCCTTGGGGACTAGCGGACCCCTCCTACGAGCAGTACTTC. It codes for CASSPWGLADPSYEQYF.

Details on this clonotype: The junction and the germline gene differ at one end; a read error may be behind it. This chain joins TRBV7-9 and TRBJ1-5; 10 bases fit TRBD1. The CDR3 is 14 amino acids. CDR1 and CDR2 (germline): SEHNR, FQNEAQ (reference sequence). Here the CDR3 DNA reads TGTGTCAGCAGCTCCGGGACAGGGGACCGATCCCAGCATTTT. Translating it yields CVSSSGTGDRSQHF.

This rearrangement joins TRBV2 to TRBJ2-5, with D possibly called TRBD1 or TRBD2 (6 bases each). The CDR3 length is 15 residues. Trimming stripped 3 bases from V and 4 bases from J, with 15 bases between. CDR1 is SNHLY and CDR2 is FYNNEI in the germline V gene. CDR3 loop: CASSDFGGLGETQYF. CDR3 nucleotides: TGTGCCAGCAGTGATTTTGGGGGGCTGGGAGAGACCCAGTACTTC.

The rearrangement joins TRBV20-1 to TRBJ1-1; 9 bases match TRBD1. The CDR3 spans 15 residues. Germline V lookup: CDR1 DFQATT, CDR2 SNEGSKA (reference sequence). Trimming took 1 base from V and 2 from J; bases not matched to a gene: 5. Here the CDR3 reads CSARAWGQGNTEAFF. The CDR3 coding sequence is TGCAGTGCTAGAGCTTGGGGACAGGGAAACACTGAAGCTTTCTTT.

This chain joins TRBV5-1 and TRBJ1-2, with 8 bases fitting TRBD1. V gave up 3 bases and J gave up 5 bases; unmatched junction bases: 6. Germline values: CDR1 SGHRS, CDR2 YFSETQ. This CDR3 contains 14 residues. The CDR3 loop reads CASSWGQESYGYTF. CDR3 DNA: TGCGCCAGCAGCTGGGGACAGGAATCATATGGCTACACCTTC.

This clonotype has more than one count but fewer than ten. The chain is built from TRBV25-1 and TRBJ2-3, with 8 positions matching TRBD2. The junction had 7 bases not matched to a gene; V was cut back by 3 bases and J by 8 bases. CDR1 and CDR2 from the germline V gene are MGHDK and SYGVNS. The CDR3 covers 14 residues. CDR3 DNA sequence: TGTGCCAGCAGTGATCGGGGGGGTAGAGGTACGCAGTATTTT. This encodes CASSDRGGRGTQYF.

The chain employs TRBV11-2 and TRBJ2-2; unclear D gene. CDR1 is SGHAT and CDR2 is FQNNGV in the germline V gene. V was shortened by 4 bases and J by 6 bases, with 6 bases between the two germline ends. This CDR3 comprises 12 residues. The CDR3 nucleotides are TGTGCCAGCAGCTCTTGGTCCGGGGAGCTGTTTTTT. Its protein is CASSSWSGELFF.